This T cell receptor beta chain was recorded in a study of T-cell reconstitution after alpha-beta-depleted transplantation in children. Germline lookup yields CDR1 LGHDT and CDR2 YNNKEL (reference sequence). Trimming stripped 4 bases from V and 6 bases from J, with 7 bases between. The CDR3 extends over 12 amino acids. During its preparation, the TCRbeta library received unique molecular identifiers. TCRdb used MiXCR to reprocess the PCR reads, holding one entry per CDR3 protein. This sample carries about 440,000 distinct CDR3 sequences, over 40% of them seen once, and the ten largest clones take 27%. Study outcomes and limitations: Alpha-beta T cells present about two months after transplant were reported to originate from several hundred expanded graft clones. For some patients, TCRbeta diversity was high at day 60 because of recipient T cells and thymic progenitors that survived. After one year, T-cell counts and TCRbeta diversity mostly came from new T cells.

In regard to this clonotype: Its antigen is as yet unknown.

The sequence was obtained from a girl aged 2-10 years with aplastic anemia, due to receive a stem cell transplant. Specimen: PBMCs, collected before TCRalphabeta/CD19-depleted stem cell transplant. The chain joins TRBV3-1 to TRBJ2-1; D may be TRBD2 (6 bases). CDR3 DNA: TGTGCCAGCAGCCGACTAGTCAATGAGCAGTTCTTC. Encoded protein: CASSRLVNEQFF.